The clone carrying this T cell receptor (beta chain) was seen a handful of times. Antigen: not known. This entry belongs to a study of T-cell memory formation after mild COVID-19. At the level of the study: Clusters were largely donor specific.

Using its own MiXCR run on the 5' RACE reads, TCRdb lists one record per CDR3 protein. Altogether 300,000 to 400,000 distinct CDR3 sequences are present, around an eighth being singletons, with the ten largest covering around a fifth. The CDR3 consists of 12 residues. The germline V gene encodes CDR1 MNHEY and CDR2 SVGAGI. Between the trimmed V and J ends, which lost 9 bases and 5 bases, there was a span of 13 bases. Study-level points and caveats: Nothing confirmed that second-wave clones peaking on day 37 were specific for SARS-CoV-2. Clones contracting across day 15 to 85 had a balanced CD4/CD8 profile; later expanding clones leaned CD4+. Contracting CD8+ clones were enriched in EMRA, CD4+ mainly in CM and EM.

The receptor comes from a man aged 18-30 years who had mild COVID-19 (a few samples of this study predate the infection). Cell type and time point are not known. This rearrangement joins TRBV6-5 to TRBJ2-5; D is possibly TRBD1 (6 bases). Sequencing was performed on PBMCs or a T cell subset sorted from them (not recorded which). The CDR3 is CASKGGGETQYF. In DNA, the CDR3 is TGTGCCAGTAAAGGGGGTGGGGAGACCCAGTACTTC.